Sequencing of this T cell receptor beta chain was carried out in a study of T cell responses to AZD1222 COVID-19 vaccine. The study, taken as a whole, reports: Only a handful of people who got AZD1222 tested seropositive at baseline. Unmutated regions of variants are reportedly targeted by nearly half of spike-specific TCRs. Clonal diversity may have been underestimated in mostly white British donors.

Profiling relied on immunoSEQ multiplex PCR, and the TCRdb table lists in-frame clones only, not all of them. The profile shows 150,000 to 180,000 clones, approximately 87% of them singletons. The germline V and J ends were trimmed by 4 bases and 5 bases, with 4 bases remaining between them. The CDR3 has 10 residues. Germline assignment: CDR1 SQVTM and CDR2 ANQGSEA. Worth noting for this clone: Antigen specificity is unknown. In the same sample, other DNA sequences code for this CDR3.

This sample comprised peripheral blood, obtained on day 0 of MenACWY control vaccination. The chain joins TRBV29-1 to TRBJ2-3; no clear D gene. The sequence was obtained from an adult in good health. In nucleotides, the CDR3 is TGCAGCGTTGGGGGAGATACGCAGTATTTT. As protein: CSVGGDTQYF.